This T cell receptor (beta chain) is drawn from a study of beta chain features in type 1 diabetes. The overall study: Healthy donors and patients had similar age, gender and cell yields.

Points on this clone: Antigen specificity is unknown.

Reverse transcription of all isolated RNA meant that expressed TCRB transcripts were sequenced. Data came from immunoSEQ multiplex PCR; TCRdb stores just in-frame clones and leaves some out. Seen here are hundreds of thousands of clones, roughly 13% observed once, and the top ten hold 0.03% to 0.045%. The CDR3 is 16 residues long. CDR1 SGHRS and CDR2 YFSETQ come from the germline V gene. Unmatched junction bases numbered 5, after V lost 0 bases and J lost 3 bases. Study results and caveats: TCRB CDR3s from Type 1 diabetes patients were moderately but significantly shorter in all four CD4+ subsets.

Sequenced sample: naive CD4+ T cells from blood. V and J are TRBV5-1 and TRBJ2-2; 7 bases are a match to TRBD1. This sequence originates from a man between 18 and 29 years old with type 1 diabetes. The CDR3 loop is CASSLVRDRYTGELFF. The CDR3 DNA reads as TGCGCCAGCAGCTTGGTGAGGGACAGATACACCGGGGAGCTGTTTTTT.